This section outlines one T cell receptor beta chain sequence together with its context. These data come from a study of identical twins. TCRdb recomputed calls from the 5' RACE reads with MiXCR, one row per CDR3 protein. The data show approximately 590,000 distinct CDR3 sequences, with 9.6% seen just once and more than 2.5% held by the top ten. Trimming shortened V by 1 base and J by 10 bases, and 15 bases separated the two germline ends. The germline gives CDR1 SGHRS, CDR2 YFSETQ. The CDR3 covers 15 residues. The same data also went into a second study, on yellow fever vaccine responses in identical twins.

This chain uses TRBV5-1 with TRBJ1-6, with D tentatively TRBD1 (5 bases). The sequencing input was PBMCs. The clonotype originates from a woman between 18 and 30 years old in good health. CDR3: CASSLSGREQSPLHF. CDR3 coding DNA: TGCGCCAGCAGCTTGAGCGGCAGGGAGCAGTCACCCCTCCACTTT.